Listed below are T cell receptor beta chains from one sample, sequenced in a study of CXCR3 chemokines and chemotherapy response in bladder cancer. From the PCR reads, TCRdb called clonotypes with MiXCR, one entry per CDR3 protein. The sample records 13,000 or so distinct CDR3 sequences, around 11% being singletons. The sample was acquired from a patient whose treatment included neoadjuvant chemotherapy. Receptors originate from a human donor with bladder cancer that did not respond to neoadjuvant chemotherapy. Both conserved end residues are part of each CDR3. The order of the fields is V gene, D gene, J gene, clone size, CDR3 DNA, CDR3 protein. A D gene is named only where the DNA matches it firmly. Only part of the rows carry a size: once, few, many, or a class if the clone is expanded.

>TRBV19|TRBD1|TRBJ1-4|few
TGTGCCAGTAGTAACAGGGGACTTACTTCTAATGAAAAACTGTTTTTT
CASSNRGLTSNEKLFF
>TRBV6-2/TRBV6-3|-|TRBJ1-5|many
TGTGCCAGCGGGGGGGATCAGCCCCAGCATTTT
CASGGDQPQHF
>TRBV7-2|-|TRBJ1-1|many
TGTGCCAGCAGCCCCATGGGAATGAACACTGAAGCTTTCTTT
CASSPMGMNTEAFF
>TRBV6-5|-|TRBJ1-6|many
TGTGCCAGCAGTTCTGACAGCCAATACGAGAGCTCCTATAATTCACCCCTCCACTTT
CASSSDSQYESSYNSPLHF
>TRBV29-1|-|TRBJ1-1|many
TGCAGCGTTGAGGTGCGGAACGGTGAAGCTTTCTTT
CSVEVRNGEAFF
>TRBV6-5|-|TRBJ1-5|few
TGTGCCAGCAGTTACTCACCCCCGTATAGCAATCAGCCCCAGCATTTT
CASSYSPPYSNQPQHF
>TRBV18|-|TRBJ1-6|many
TGTGCCAGCTCCGGAGAGGGAAATTCACCCCTCCACTTT
CASSGEGNSPLHF
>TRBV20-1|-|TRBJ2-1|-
TGCAGTGCTCCGTCCCAGGGTTCGGGCCCCTACAATGAGCAGTTCTTC
CSAPSQGSGPYNEQFF
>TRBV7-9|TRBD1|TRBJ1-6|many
TGTGCCACCCGGGGACAGCCCAATTCACCCCTCCACTTT
CATRGQPNSPLHF
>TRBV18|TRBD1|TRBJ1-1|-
TGTGCCAGCTCACCACCGGGGGACAGGGGGCTTGAAGCTTTCTTT
CASSPPGDRGLEAFF
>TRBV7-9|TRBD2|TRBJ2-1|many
TGTGCCAGCAGCTTGGGACTAGCGGGGTCCAATGAGCAGTTCTTC
CASSLGLAGSNEQFF
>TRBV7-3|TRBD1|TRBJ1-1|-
TGTGCCAGCAGTCCAGGGGGATTGGGAACTGAAGCTTTCTTT
CASSPGGLGTEAFF
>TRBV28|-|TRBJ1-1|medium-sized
TGTGCCAGCAGTCTGCAGCGCGTAGGGACTGAAGCTTTCTTT
CASSLQRVGTEAFF
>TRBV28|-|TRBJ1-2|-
TGTGCCAGCAGCTGGGGAGGGGTCTCCAGTCCCTATGGCTACACCTTC
CASSWGGVSSPYGYTF
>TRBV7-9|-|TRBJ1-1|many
TGTGCCAGCAGCGGCCAGAGGACTGAAGCTTTCTTT
CASSGQRTEAFF
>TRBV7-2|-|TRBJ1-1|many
TGTGCCAGCAGCCCAAGCAGGGTTCGGGCTTTCTTT
CASSPSRVRAFF
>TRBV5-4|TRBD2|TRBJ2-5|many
TGTGCCAGCAGCACGCCGGGACTAGCGGGAGGGCCGGAGGAGACCCAGTACTTC
CASSTPGLAGGPEETQYF
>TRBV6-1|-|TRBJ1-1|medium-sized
TGTGCCAGCAGGGGAGGGGAGGGGAAAGCTTTCTTT
CASRGGEGKAFF
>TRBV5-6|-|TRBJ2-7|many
TGTGCCAGCAGCAACCAGGCCGGGCGCGAGCAGTACTTC
CASSNQAGREQYF
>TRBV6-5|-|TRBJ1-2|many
TGTGCCAGCAGTTATCAAGGGGGCTATGGCTACACCTTC
CASSYQGGYGYTF
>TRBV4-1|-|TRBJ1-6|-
TGCGCCAGCAGCCAAGTACGGGGAAATAATTCACCCCTCCACTTT
CASSQVRGNNSPLHF
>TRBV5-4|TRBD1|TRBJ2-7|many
TGTGCCAGCACAGCCCAGGGGGCCTACGAGCAGTACTTC
CASTAQGAYEQYF
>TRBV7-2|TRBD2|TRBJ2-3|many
TGTGCCAGCAGCTTTGTCGGGGGCAGCGGGGGGGCAGATACGCAGTATTTT
CASSFVGGSGGADTQYF
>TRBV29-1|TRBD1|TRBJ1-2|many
TGCAGCGTTGAGACGGGACAGGCATTCTATGGCTACACCTTC
CSVETGQAFYGYTF
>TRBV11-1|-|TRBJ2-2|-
TGTGCCAGCAGCTTAGTTGGGAATAGCAGGGGCGGGGAGCTGTTTTTT
CASSLVGNSRGGELFF
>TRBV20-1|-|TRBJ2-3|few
TGCAGTGCCCAGGGTGACACAGATACGCAGTATTTT
CSAQGDTDTQYF
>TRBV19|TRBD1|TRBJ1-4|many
TGTGCCAGTAGTATTGGAGGCGGCAGGGGGGAAAAACTGTTTTTT
CASSIGGGRGEKLFF
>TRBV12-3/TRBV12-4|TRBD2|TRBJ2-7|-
TGTGCCAGCAGTTTAACGGCGGGAGGGGGCAATGAGCAGTACTTC
CASSLTAGGGNEQYF
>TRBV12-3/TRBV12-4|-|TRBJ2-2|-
TGTGCCAGCACCCGGGGTCACACCGGGGAGCTGTTTTTT
CASTRGHTGELFF
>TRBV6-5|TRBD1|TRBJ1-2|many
TGTGCCAGCAGGACGGGACAGGGGGGCAACTATGGCTACACCTTC
CASRTGQGGNYGYTF
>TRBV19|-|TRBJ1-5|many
TGTGCCAGTAGTTTTACAGGGTGGAATCAGCCCCAGCATTTT
CASSFTGWNQPQHF
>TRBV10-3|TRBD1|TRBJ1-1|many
TGTGCCACCATACAGGGGAGCGACCCGAACACTGAAGCTTTCTTT
CATIQGSDPNTEAFF
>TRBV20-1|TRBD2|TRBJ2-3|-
TGCAGTGCTAGAGTAGCGGGAGGGGCATCAGATACGCAGTATTTT
CSARVAGGASDTQYF
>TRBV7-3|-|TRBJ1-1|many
TGTGCCAGCAGCTTAGGAGGGGTGAACACTGAAGCTTTCTTT
CASSLGGVNTEAFF
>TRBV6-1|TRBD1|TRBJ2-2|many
TGTGCCAGCAGAATCCAACAGGGGCCCGGGGAGCTGTTTTTT
CASRIQQGPGELFF
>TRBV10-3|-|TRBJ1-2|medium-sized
TGTGCCATCAGTTTCGAGCCGGCGGATGCTGATGGCTACACCTTC
CAISFEPADADGYTF
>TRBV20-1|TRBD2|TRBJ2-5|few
TGCAGTGCTGAACTAGCGGGGGGCTTACAAGAGACCCAGTACTTC
CSAELAGGLQETQYF
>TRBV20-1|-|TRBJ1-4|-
TGCAGTGCTAGAGATCGGGCCACGGGACGGGAAAAACTGTTTTTT
CSARDRATGREKLFF
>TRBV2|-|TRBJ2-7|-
TGTGCCACCTTGGGGTACGAGCAGTACTTC
CATLGYEQYF
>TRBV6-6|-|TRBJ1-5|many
TGTGCCAGCAGCTCCCATGGGGATAGCAATCAGCCCCAGCATTTT
CASSSHGDSNQPQHF
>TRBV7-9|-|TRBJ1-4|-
TGTGCCAGCAGCGCCCCCATTCCCCCCGACAGGAATGAAAAACTGTTTTTT
CASSAPIPPDRNEKLFF
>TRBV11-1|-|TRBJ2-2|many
TGTGCCAGCAGCTCAAGTCTAGGGAGCATAACCGGGGAGCTGTTTTTT
CASSSSLGSITGELFF
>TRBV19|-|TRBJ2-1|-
TGTGCCAGTAGTATAAGACAGGCGGGGTCCTACAATGAGCAGTTCTTC
CASSIRQAGSYNEQFF
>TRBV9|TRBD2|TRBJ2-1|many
TGTGCCAGCAGCGTAGGGGGAGGGCGGCCAGGTTACAATGAGCAGTTCTTC
CASSVGGGRPGYNEQFF
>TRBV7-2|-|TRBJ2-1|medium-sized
TGTGCCAGCAGCTTAGGGTCCAGCAATGAGCAGTTCTTC
CASSLGSSNEQFF
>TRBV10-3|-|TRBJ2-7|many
TGTGCCATCAGTGAGTCAGGCTACGAGCAGTACTTC
CAISESGYEQYF
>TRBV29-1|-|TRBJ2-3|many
TGCAGCGTTGAAGGAGTGGATACGCAGTATTTT
CSVEGVDTQYF
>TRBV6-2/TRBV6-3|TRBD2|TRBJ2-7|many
TGTGCCAGCAGTTACTATGCGGGGGGCTACGAGCAGTACTTC
CASSYYAGGYEQYF
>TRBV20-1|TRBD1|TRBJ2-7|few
TGCAGTGCTAAGTGGGGACAGTGGGACGAGCAGTACTTC
CSAKWGQWDEQYF
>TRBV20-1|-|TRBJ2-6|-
TGCAGTGCGCCCCCAGGGTCCGGGGCCAACGTCCTGACTTTC
CSAPPGSGANVLTF
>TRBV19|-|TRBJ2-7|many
TGTGCCAGTAGTATAGGAGGGTCAGAAAGCCTTTACGAGCAGTACTTC
CASSIGGSESLYEQYF
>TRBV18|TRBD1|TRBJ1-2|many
TGTGCCAGCTCACCGCCGAGCCTTAGACCGGGACAGGGATTCGTTGGCTACACCTTC
CASSPPSLRPGQGFVGYTF
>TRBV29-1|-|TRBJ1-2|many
TGCAGCGTTGTGCGGGGGCTAAGAGGCTACACCTTC
CSVVRGLRGYTF
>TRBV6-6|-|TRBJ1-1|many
TGTGCCAGCAGTTACCCCGCAGGGAGGATGAACACTGAAGCTTTCTTT
CASSYPAGRMNTEAFF
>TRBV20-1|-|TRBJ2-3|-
TGCAGTGCTAGCTTGGGGCGCCCCGGAGATACGCAGTATTTT
CSASLGRPGDTQYF